Detailed here is one T cell receptor (beta chain). What it binds is not known. Sequenced by immunoSEQ multiplex PCR; TCRdb stores in-frame clones only, minus some. The sample consists of about 40,000 clones, 88% of them appearing once. This sample was included in a study of STAT3 mutations in large granular lymphocyte leukemia. Study findings and constraints: In T-cell large granular lymphocyte leukemia, about half of patients showed multiple immunodominant subclonotypes.

Germline lookup yields CDR1 KGHSH and CDR2 LQKENI. V was pared by 0 bases and J by 6 bases, with 11 bases between. CDR3 length: 15 amino acids. Sequencing was done on a sample of PBMCs. This sequence joins TRBV18 and TRBJ2-2; TRBD1 might be the D (5 bases). The sequence was collected from a human donor with T large granular lymphocyte leukemia. Some clones in this sample may be carry-over from other donors' samples. For the CDR3, the DNA is TGTGCCAGCTCACCACCGAGGCAGGGCCCCGGGGAGCTGTTTTTT. Translated, it gives CASSPPRQGPGELFF.